This is a list of T cell receptor beta chains from one sample in a study of cytomegalovirus exposure and HLA in healthy donors. Assay: immunoSEQ multiplex PCR; the TCRdb copy retains only in-frame clones and omits some. The data contain roughly 190,000 clones, approximately 86% of them singletons. Sequenced sample: PBMCs. Source of these receptors: a boy aged 2-9 years in good health and CMV-seronegative. CDR3s include the opening cysteine and the closing phenylalanine or tryptophan. The order of the fields is D gene, J gene, V gene, clone size, CDR3 DNA, CDR3 protein. The D gene is left open where the match is weak. Only part of the rows carry a size: once, few, many, or a class if the clone is expanded.

>-|TRBJ1-1|TRBV5-1|-
TGCGCCAGCAGCTTCGCGACAGCGAACACTGAAGCTTTCTTT
CASSFATANTEAFF
>-|TRBJ2-7|TRBV7-9|-
TGTGCCAGCAGCTCGCCCGGCAGGGGAGTTCCCTACGAGCAGTACTTC
CASSSPGRGVPYEQYF
>-|TRBJ2-5|TRBV28|-
TGTGCCAGCAGTTTATTCCGGGGTCGAGAGACCCAGTACTTC
CASSLFRGRETQYF
>TRBD1|TRBJ1-5|TRBV4-1|few
TGCGCCAGCAGCCGGGTCGGGGACAGGGGCAATCAGCCCCAGCATTTT
CASSRVGDRGNQPQHF
>TRBD1|TRBJ1-4|TRBV5-1|-
TGCGCCAGCAGCGGGGCTCCGGGACAGCAAAATGAAAAACTGTTTTTT
CASSGAPGQQNEKLFF
>-|TRBJ2-3|TRBV25-1|-
TGTGCCAGCAGTGGGGACTTGTATACGCAGTATTTT
CASSGDLYTQYF
>TRBD1|TRBJ1-2|TRBV7-9|-
TGTGCCAGCAGCAAACAGGGGGCACTCGACTATGGCTACACCTTC
CASSKQGALDYGYTF
>-|TRBJ2-3|TRBV30|-
TGTGCCTGGAGGCTTCGGACTGCTAGCACAGATACGCAGTATTTT
CAWRLRTASTDTQYF
>-|TRBJ1-2|TRBV9|-
TGTGCCAGCACCAGCAGGGATGGCTACACCTTC
CASTSRDGYTF
>TRBD1|TRBJ1-2|TRBV6-5|-
TGTGCCAGCAGTTCTCTCTTCCGGGACAGGGATCGGGGCTACACCTTC
CASSSLFRDRDRGYTF
>-|TRBJ2-7|TRBV6-5|-
TGTGCCAGCAGGCAATGGAAAACGACAGCCCACGAGCAGTACTTC
CASRQWKTTAHEQYF
>TRBD1|TRBJ2-5|TRBV4-1|-
TGCGCCAGCAGCCAAGATGGGACAGGGGGTCTAGAGACCCAGTACTTC
CASSQDGTGGLETQYF
>TRBD1|TRBJ2-1|TRBV27|-
TGTGCCAGCAGTAACCTCGGGACAGTTTACAATGAGCAGTTCTTC
CASSNLGTVYNEQFF
>TRBD1|TRBJ1-5|TRBV30|-
TGTGCCTGGAGTCCTCGCGACGAATGGGGACAGGGGGTATACAGTCAGCCCCAGCATTTT
CAWSPRDEWGQGVYSQPQHF
>-|TRBJ1-1|TRBV6-6|-
TGTGCCAGCAGTTACTCGGGACATCGAGTGAACACTGAAGCTTTCTTT
CASSYSGHRVNTEAFF
>-|TRBJ2-1|TRBV11-2|-
TGTGCCAGCAGCCCCGGACAGCCCAATGAGCAGTTCTTC
CASSPGQPNEQFF
>TRBD1|TRBJ2-2|TRBV7-3|-
TGTGCCAGCAGCTTAAAGGTAGGAACAGGGGGAAAAAAGGGCGGGGAGCTGTTTTTT
CASSLKVGTGGKKGGELFF
>-|TRBJ2-5|TRBV5-1|-
TGCGCCAGCAGCCCTCGGGGGAGACAAGAGACCCAGTACTTC
CASSPRGRQETQYF
>-|TRBJ1-1|TRBV5-1|-
TGCGCCAGCAGCTTGGAGGTGAGGAGCGTGAACACTGAAGCTTTCTTT
CASSLEVRSVNTEAFF
>TRBD1|TRBJ1-5|TRBV5-8|-
TGTGCCAGCAGACGGACAGGGGTTCAGCCCCAGCATTTT
CASRRTGVQPQHF
>TRBD1|TRBJ1-1|TRBV29-1|-
TGCAGCGCCGAATGGGACAGAGAGACTGAAGCTTTCTTT
CSAEWDRETEAFF
>-|TRBJ2-5|TRBV7-9|once
TGTGCCAGCAGCTTAGGGGGGGTCCAAGGGGAGACCCAGTACTTC
CASSLGGVQGETQYF
>-|TRBJ2-7|TRBV9|-
TGTGCCAGCAGCGGTCCTGGGCCCGAGCAGTACTTC
CASSGPGPEQYF
>-|TRBJ2-6|TRBV5-4|few
TGTGCCAGCAGCTTGGATGCGGGTTCCGGGGCCAACGTCCTGACTTTC
CASSLDAGSGANVLTF
>-|TRBJ2-5|TRBV7-8|-
TGTGCCAGCACCAGACCCGGACAGTTCCCTCGTGAGCAGTACTTC
CASTRPGQFPREQYF
>-|TRBJ1-2|TRBV6-4|-
TGTGCCAGCAGGACCCTTGAGGGATTAGGTGGCTACACCTTC
CASRTLEGLGGYTF
>TRBD1|TRBJ2-2|TRBV7-8|-
TGTGCCAGCAGCCTTGGACAGGGGAGCACCGGGGAGCTGTTTTTT
CASSLGQGSTGELFF
>-|TRBJ2-5|TRBV7-3|-
TGTGCCAGCGGCGGCGAGGAGGAGACCCAGTACTTC
CASGGEEETQYF
>-|TRBJ2-3|TRBV6-5|-
TGTGCCAGCAGTTACTCTGAGGGAAGAGGGACAGATACGCAGTATTTT
CASSYSEGRGTDTQYF
>-|TRBJ1-5|TRBV6-1|few
TGTGCCAGCAGTGAAGATGGGGGGGCGAGTCAGCCCCAGCATTTT
CASSEDGGASQPQHF
>TRBD1|TRBJ2-2|TRBV5-1|-
TGCGCCAGCAGCTTGGGACAGGGATTCACCGGGGAGCTGTTTTTT
CASSLGQGFTGELFF
>-|TRBJ1-5|TRBV21-1|-
TGTGCCAGCACCAGAAACGGGACAGGGAATCCTTCAGCAGGTCAGCCCCAGCATTTT
CASTRNGTGNPSAGQPQHF
>TRBD1|TRBJ2-7|TRBV6-4|-
TGTGCCAGCATCCTGACAGGGGGCGTTTACGAGCAGTACTTC
CASILTGGVYEQYF
>-|TRBJ2-3|TRBV7-2|-
TGTGCCAGCAGCGAGGGCGGGTGGGCCCCACACGCAGATACGCAGTATTTT
CASSEGGWAPHADTQYF
>-|TRBJ1-2|TRBV30|-
TGTGCCTGGAGTTCGGAGAGCCTTCATCGGTTC
CAWSSESLHRF
>-|TRBJ2-1|TRBV6-1|-
TGTGCCAGCAGTGAAAGGTTAGGGCTCAAACCGGGGAATGAGCAGTTCTTC
CASSERLGLKPGNEQFF